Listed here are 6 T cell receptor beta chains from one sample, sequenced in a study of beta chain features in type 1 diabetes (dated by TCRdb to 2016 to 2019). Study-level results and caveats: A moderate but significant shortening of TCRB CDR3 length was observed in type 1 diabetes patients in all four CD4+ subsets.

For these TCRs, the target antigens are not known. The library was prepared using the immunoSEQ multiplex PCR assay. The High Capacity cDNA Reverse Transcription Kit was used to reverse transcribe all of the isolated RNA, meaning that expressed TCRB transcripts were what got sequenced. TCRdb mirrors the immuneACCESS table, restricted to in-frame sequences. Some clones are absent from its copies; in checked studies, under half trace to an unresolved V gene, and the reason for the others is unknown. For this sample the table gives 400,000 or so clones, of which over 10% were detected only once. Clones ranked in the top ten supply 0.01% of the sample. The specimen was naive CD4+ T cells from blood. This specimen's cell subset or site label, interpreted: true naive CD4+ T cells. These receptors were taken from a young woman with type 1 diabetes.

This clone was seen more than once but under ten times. CDR3 sequence reads: CASSFRSTGELFF. The CDR3 DNA reads TGCGCCAGCAGCTTTCGTAGCACCGGGGAGCTGTTTTTT. The chain recombines TRBV5-1 with TRBJ2-2; no definite D call. The germline V and J ends were trimmed by 2 bases and 4 bases, with 6 bases remaining between them. Germline V gives CDR1 SGHRS, CDR2 YFSETQ. This CDR3 is 13 amino acids long.

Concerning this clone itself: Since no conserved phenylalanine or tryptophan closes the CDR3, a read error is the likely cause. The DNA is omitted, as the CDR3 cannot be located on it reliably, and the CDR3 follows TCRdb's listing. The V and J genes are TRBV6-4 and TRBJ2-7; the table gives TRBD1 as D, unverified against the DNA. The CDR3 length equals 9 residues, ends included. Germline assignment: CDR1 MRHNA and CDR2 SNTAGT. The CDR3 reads CASSDPPGR.

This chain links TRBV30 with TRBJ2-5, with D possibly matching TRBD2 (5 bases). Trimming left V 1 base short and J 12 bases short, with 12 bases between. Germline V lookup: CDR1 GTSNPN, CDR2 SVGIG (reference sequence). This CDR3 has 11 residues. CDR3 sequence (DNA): TGTGCCTGGAGTGATCCGGGATTAGAGTACTTC. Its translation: CAWSDPGLEYF. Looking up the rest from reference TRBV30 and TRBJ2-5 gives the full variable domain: SQTIHQWPATLVQPVGSPLSLECTVEGTSNPNLYWYRQAAGRGLQLLFYSVGIGQISSEVPQNLSASRPQDRQFILSSKKLLLSDSGFYLCAWSDPGLEYFGPGTRLLVL.

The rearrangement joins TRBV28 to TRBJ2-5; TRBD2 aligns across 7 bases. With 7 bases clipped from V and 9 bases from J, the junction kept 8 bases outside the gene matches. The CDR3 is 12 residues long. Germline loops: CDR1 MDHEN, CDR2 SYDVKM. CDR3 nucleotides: TGTGCCAGCACGAGGGGCGGGGGAGCCCAGTACTTC. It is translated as CASTRGGGAQYF.

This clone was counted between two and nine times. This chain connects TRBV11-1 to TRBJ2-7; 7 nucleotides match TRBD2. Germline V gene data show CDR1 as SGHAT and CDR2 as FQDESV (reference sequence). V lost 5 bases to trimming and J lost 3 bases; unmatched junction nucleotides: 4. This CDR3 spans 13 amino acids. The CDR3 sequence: CASSAGGIYEQYF. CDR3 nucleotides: TGTGCCAGCAGCGCCGGGGGGATCTACGAGCAGTACTTC.

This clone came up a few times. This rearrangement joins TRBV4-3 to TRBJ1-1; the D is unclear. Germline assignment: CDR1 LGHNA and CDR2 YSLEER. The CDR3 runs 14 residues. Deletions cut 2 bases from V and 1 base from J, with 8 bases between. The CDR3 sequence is CASSQKRGNTEAFF. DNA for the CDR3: TGCGCCAGCAGCCAAAAGAGAGGGAACACTGAAGCTTTCTTT.